This TCR beta chain emerged from a study of blood T cell repertoires in COVID-19 (dated by TCRdb to about 2020). For the wider study: The collaborator samples originated in the United States, Italy and Spain and spanned the acute and convalescent phases of COVID-19. The repertoires were made available in a free public database intended to serve as a resource for research on the immune response to SARS-CoV-2. A de-identified subject ID, COVID-19 status, age in years and sex were almost always included in the sample metadata. Samples came from the ongoing ImmuneRACE study (first 160 participants) plus 1,254 subjects from 6 global collaborators. The dataset comprised deeply sampled blood TCRbeta repertoires from subjects exposed to, actively infected with, or recovered from COVID-19. Where HLA class I and class II types were available, the types were taken from metadata supplied by the sample provider, not from assay-based typing. The prospective study material was composed of cDNA or gDNA derived from T cells, B-cell-depleted T cells, or PBMCs. Results the study describes overall, beyond this receptor: The quantity of clinical and demographic metadata differed by source and by participant and was supplied without curation.

TCRbeta CDR3 regions were amplified from genomic DNA using the immunoSEQ Assay, a bias-controlled multiplex PCR. The authors processed their data as follows. Nucleated cell counts per sample were estimated from amplification of reference gene primers within the assay. Sequence reads were collapsed and filtered to measure the absolute abundance of every unique TCRbeta CDR3 rearrangement. For each sample, productive Simpson clonality was calculated as the square root of Simpson's diversity index across productive rearrangements. TCRdb mirrors the immuneACCESS table, restricted to in-frame sequences. Some clones are absent from its copies; in checked studies, under half trace to an unresolved V gene, and the reason for the others is unknown. Clone size and V and J calls were adopted from that table, with D and trimming inferred from the DNA. Within this sample are around 340,000 clones, with about 83% of them counted one time only. The ten top clones hold 2.5% to 3% of the sample.

Collaborating institutions collected whole blood in K2EDTA tubes following their own protocols. For TCRbeta analysis, collaborators shipped samples in one of three forms: frozen whole blood, isolated PBMCs, or DNA extracted from either of those sample types. For this clone: Its antigen is unknown. Base qualities are not recorded, but no much larger clone differs from it by a single base.

V and J lose 8 bases and 3 bases, and a span of 14 bases separates them. The germline V gene gives CDR1 as MGHDK and CDR2 as SYGVNS. Spanning cysteine to phenylalanine, the CDR3 consists of 15 amino acids. Only the CDR3 region is kept as DNA, spanning 45 bases read in frame from base 1. The source is a man younger than 40 with active or convalescent COVID-19. The V and J genes are TRBV25-1 and TRBJ1-6, with no reliable assignment of the D segment. The sample comprised peripheral blood. Here the CDR3 is given as CASSSATLYNSPLHF. Read as DNA, the sequence is TGTGCCAGCTCTTCCGCGACACTCTATAATTCACCCCTCCACTTT.